Following are 24 T cell receptor beta chains from one sample sequenced in a study of cytomegalovirus exposure and HLA in healthy donors. Use of 60 Vbeta and 13 Jbeta primers characterized the PCR. Sequencing used immunoSEQ multiplex PCR; TCRdb keeps in-frame clones, though not all of them. Here the sample spans about 140,000 clones, roughly 72% being singletons. The sequenced material came from PBMCs. These receptors all come from a man between 40 and 49 years old in good health and CMV-seronegative.

The rearrangement uses TRBV7-9 and TRBJ2-5; D unresolved. This CDR3 is 16 amino acids long. Germline assignment: CDR1 SEHNR and CDR2 FQNEAQ (reference sequence). V was pared by 4 bases and J by 2 bases, with 17 bases between. CDR3 sequence (DNA): TGTGCCAGCAGCTCCACCTCGGGTTCTTTACAAGAGACCCAGTACTTC. Its protein product is CASSSTSGSLQETQYF.

This rearrangement joins TRBV28 to TRBJ2-2, with 7 bases matching TRBD1. J gave up 0 bases and V 5 bases, and 12 bases lay outside the gene matches. CDR1 is MDHEN and CDR2 is SYDVKM in the germline V gene. This CDR3 contains 18 residues. CDR3 sequence reads: CASSLPDRVEPNTGELFF. CDR3 sequence (DNA): TGTGCCAGCAGTCTCCCCGACAGGGTTGAGCCGAACACCGGGGAGCTGTTTTTT.

Here the CDR3 reads CASSQVTGASGNTIYF. The CDR3 DNA is TGTGCCAGCAGCCAAGTTACAGGGGCCTCTGGAAACACCATATATTTT. The gene calls are TRBV4-2 and TRBJ1-3; 7 nucleotides agree with TRBD1. V lost 1 base, J lost 0 bases, and 3 bases stayed unmatched. The CDR3 consists of 16 residues. The germline V gene encodes CDR1 LGHNA and CDR2 YNFKEQ.

The chain is built from TRBV29-1 and TRBJ2-1, with D possibly being TRBD1 (5 bases). This CDR3 comprises 14 residues. CDR1 and CDR2 from the germline V gene are SQVTM and ANQGSEA. Trimming shortened V by 7 bases and J by 0 bases, and 13 bases separated the two germline ends. For the CDR3, the DNA is TGCAGCGGTGGACACCTGAGCTCCTACAATGAGCAGTTCTTC. It is translated as CSGGHLSSYNEQFF.

This sequence joins TRBV5-6 and TRBJ2-2, with 11 bases that match TRBD1. CDR3 size: 15 residues. V lost 5 bases to trimming and J lost 6 bases; unmatched junction nucleotides: 6. Germline V lookup: CDR1 SGHDT, CDR2 YYEEEE. This CDR3 reads CASSSDRGRAGELFF. The DNA of the CDR3 is TGTGCCAGCAGTTCGGACAGGGGGCGGGCCGGGGAGCTGTTTTTT.

This chain uses TRBV5-1 with TRBJ1-2; weak D call: TRBD1 (6 bases). The CDR3 totals 16 residues. The ends were cut back, 3 bases at V and 2 bases at J, with 17 bases in the middle. Germline assignment: CDR1 SGHRS and CDR2 YFSETQ. CDR3 in amino acids: CASSSEPGQGNYGYTF. The DNA for the CDR3 is TGCGCCAGCAGCTCGGAGCCGGGACAAGGGAACTATGGCTACACCTTC. The full variable domain, rest sourced from reference TRBV5-1 and TRBJ1-2, is KAGVTQTPRYLIKTRGQQVTLSCSPISGHRSVSWYQQTPGQGLQFLFEYFSETQRNKGNFPGRFSGRQFSNSRSEMNVSTLELGDSALYLCASSSEPGQGNYGYTFGSGTRLTVV.

The chain carries TRBV9 and TRBJ2-5, with 7 bases fitting TRBD2. The CDR3 runs 14 residues. V gave up 2 bases and J gave up 7 bases; unmatched junction bases: 8. Germline CDR1 SGDLS, CDR2 YYNGEE. CDR3 sequence: CASSVRSGEGTQYF. The CDR3 DNA reads as TGTGCCAGCAGCGTTCGTTCGGGGGAGGGGACCCAGTACTTC.

The J gene is TRBJ2-5, the V gene TRBV5-6; 9 bases are a match to TRBD1. CDR3 length: 16 residues. Germline V CDR1 and CDR2: SGHDT, YYEEEE. With V trimmed by 6 bases and J by 1 base, 10 bases remained unmatched. The CDR3 is CASISDRGSVQETQYF. The CDR3 DNA follows: TGTGCCAGCATCTCGGACAGGGGATCGGTCCAAGAGACCCAGTACTTC.

This sequence joins TRBV30 and TRBJ2-3, with D possibly matching TRBD1 (6 bases). The germline V and J ends were trimmed by 1 base and 3 bases, with 11 bases remaining between them. The CDR3 sequence is 14 residues long. The germline V gene has CDR1 GTSNPN and CDR2 SVGIG (reference sequence). The CDR3 coding sequence is TGTGCCTGGAGTGAAAGGGGGTGGACAGATACGCAGTATTTT. It is translated as CAWSERGWTDTQYF.

The V call is TRBV5-6, the J call TRBJ2-7, with 7 positions matching TRBD1. V lost 3 bases, J lost 4 bases, and 1 base stayed unmatched. This CDR3 comprises 12 residues. Per germline, CDR1 SGHDT and CDR2 YYEEEE. The CDR3 loop reads CASSSQGYEQYF. CDR3 sequence (DNA): TGTGCCAGCAGCTCACAGGGGTACGAGCAGTACTTC.

CDR3 loop: CASSISISYNEQFF. As DNA, the CDR3 is TGTGCCAGTAGTATATCCATCTCCTACAATGAGCAGTTCTTC. The rearrangement joins TRBV19 to TRBJ2-1, with D unresolved. The CDR3 covers 14 residues. Germline V CDR1 and CDR2: LNHDA, SQIVND (reference sequence). Trimming cost V 2 bases and J 0 bases, with 5 bases left between them.

The J gene is TRBJ1-1, the V gene TRBV30; a possible D gene is TRBD1 (6 bases). V lost 0 bases, J lost 2 bases, and 7 bases lay in between. The germline gives CDR1 GTSNPN, CDR2 SVGIG (reference sequence). This CDR3 has 13 residues. CDR3 DNA: TGTGCCTGGAGTGTAGGGACAAACACTGAAGCTTTCTTT. Protein product: CAWSVGTNTEAFF.

This sequence joins TRBV7-6 and TRBJ2-7; 7 nucleotides match TRBD2. Trimming cost V 5 bases and J 0 bases; bases outside gene matches: 10. Germline CDR1 and CDR2: SGHVS and FNYEAQ. The CDR3 has 16 amino acids. CDR3 nucleotide sequence: TGTGCCAGCAGCCCACCCCCTAGCGGCAGCTCCTACGAGCAGTACTTC. Protein sequence: CASSPPPSGSSYEQYF.

The chain joins TRBV2 to TRBJ2-7, with D possibly TRBD2 on 5 matching bases. The CDR3 is 12 residues long. CDR1 SNHLY and CDR2 FYNNEI come from the germline V gene. Trimming removed 7 bases from V and 3 bases from J, with 10 bases in between. This chain's CDR3 is CASNRGYYEQYF. Written as DNA, the CDR3 is TGTGCCAGCAATCGGGGATACTACGAGCAGTACTTC.

The V call is TRBV7-7, the J call TRBJ2-1; TRBD1 matches at 11 bases. The CDR3 consists of 15 residues. CDR1 is SSHAT, CDR2 FNYEAQ, per germline (reference sequence). J was trimmed by 6 bases and V by 5 bases; bases with no gene match: 6. This CDR3 is CASSLGQGAINEQFF. As DNA, the CDR3 is TGTGCCAGCAGCCTAGGACAGGGGGCAATCAATGAGCAGTTCTTC.

The chain links TRBV9 to TRBJ2-5, with TRBD2 matching 9 bases. The junction had 8 bases not matched to a gene; V was cut back by 5 bases and J by 3 bases. Germline V gene sequence: CDR1 SGDLS, CDR2 YYNGEE. The CDR3 covers 15 residues. The CDR3 sequence: CASSTSRLAEETQYF. CDR3 nucleotides: TGTGCCAGCAGTACCAGTCGACTAGCGGAAGAGACCCAGTACTTC.

V is TRBV5-4 and J is TRBJ2-3, with 8 bases lining up with TRBD2. This CDR3 contains 15 residues. Losses at the gene ends were 5 bases for V and 1 base for J; bases not matched to a gene: 6. Per germline, CDR1 SGHNT and CDR2 YYREEE (reference sequence). Written as DNA, the CDR3 is TGTGCCAGCAGGGTCGGCGGGGGGCGCACAGATACGCAGTATTTT. Protein product: CASRVGGGRTDTQYF.

The chain recombines TRBV6-5 with TRBJ2-7; TRBD1 is a possible D gene (6 bases). The CDR3 is 13 amino acids. The germline CDR1 and CDR2 sequences are MNHEY and SVGAGI. V dropped 6 bases and J dropped 2 bases, with 11 bases sitting between them. DNA of the CDR3: TGTGCCAGCAGGGATACAGGGACCTACGAGCAGTACTTC. Protein product: CASRDTGTYEQYF.

This clone has a handful of counts. The CDR3 spells CAAEGRYEQYF. In nucleotides, the CDR3 is TGTGCTGCAGAGGGTAGGTACGAGCAGTACTTC. The chain recombines TRBV6-1 with TRBJ2-7; D is possibly TRBD2 (5 bases). The CDR3 runs to 11 residues. CDR1 and CDR2 (germline): MNHNS, SASEGT.

V and J are TRBV27 and TRBJ2-3; D uncertain. With 4 bases removed from V and 2 bases from J, the gap between germline ends came to 4 bases. This CDR3 comprises 12 residues. Looked up from germline, CDR1 is MNHEY and CDR2 is SMNVEV (reference sequence). The CDR3 is CASSSYTDTQYF. In DNA, the CDR3 is TGTGCCAGCAGTTCTTACACAGATACGCAGTATTTT.

This clone was picked up a small number of times. V and J are TRBV6-6 and TRBJ2-2; weak D call: TRBD2 (5 bases). Germline V CDR1 and CDR2: MNHNY, SVGAGI (reference sequence). Trimming pared 6 bases from V and 5 bases from J, leaving 16 bases between. CDR3 length equals 15 residues. Here the CDR3 DNA reads TGTGCCAGCAGACCCCCAGAGGGTAGTACCGGGGAGCTGTTTTTT. Its translation: CASRPPEGSTGELFF.

This clone was picked up one time. The gene calls are TRBV6-1 and TRBJ2-5; 11 nucleotides line up with TRBD2. With V trimmed by 7 bases and J by 6 bases, 10 bases remained unmatched. This CDR3 comprises 15 residues. Germline lookup yields CDR1 MNHNS and CDR2 SASEGT. The CDR3 bases are TGTGCCAGCACTGGATTAGCGGGAGGGCCGAAGACCCAGTACTTC. It translates to CASTGLAGGPKTQYF.

This clone has a single count. This rearrangement joins TRBV6-5 to TRBJ2-5; 10 nucleotides line up with TRBD1. The end of the DNA aligns better with TRBJ2-7, so the J call may be wrong. CDR1 and CDR2 from the germline V gene are MNHEY and SVGAGI. CDR3 length: 15 amino acids. The CDR3 loop reads CASSITGTGVYEQYF. The DNA for the CDR3 is TGTGCCAGCAGTATTACCGGGACAGGGGTCTACGAGCAGTACTTC.

This chain connects TRBV7-9 to TRBJ2-3; tentatively, D is TRBD2 (6 bases). CDR3 length equals 15 residues. Trimming took 2 bases from V and 4 from J, leaving 13 bases between them. CDR1 is SEHNR, CDR2 FQNEAQ, per germline (reference sequence). Here the CDR3 DNA reads TGTGCCAGCAGCTTACCGGGGGAGGAGGCAGATACGCAGTATTTT. This gives the protein CASSLPGEEADTQYF.